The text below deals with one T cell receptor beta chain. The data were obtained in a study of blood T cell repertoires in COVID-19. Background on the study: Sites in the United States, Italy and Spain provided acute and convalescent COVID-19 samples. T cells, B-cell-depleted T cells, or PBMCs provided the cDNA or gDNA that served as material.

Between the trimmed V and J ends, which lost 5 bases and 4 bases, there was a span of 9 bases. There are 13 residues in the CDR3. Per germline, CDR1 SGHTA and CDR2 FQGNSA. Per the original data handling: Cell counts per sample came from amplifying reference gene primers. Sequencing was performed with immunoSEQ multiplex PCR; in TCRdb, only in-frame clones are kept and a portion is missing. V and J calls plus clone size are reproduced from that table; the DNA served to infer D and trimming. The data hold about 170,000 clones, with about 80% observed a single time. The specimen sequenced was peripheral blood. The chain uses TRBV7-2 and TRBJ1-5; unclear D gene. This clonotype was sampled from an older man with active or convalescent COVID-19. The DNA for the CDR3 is TGTGCCAGCAGCCCCGTAGCAAATCAGCCCCAGCATTTT. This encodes CASSPVANQPQHF.